A selection of T cell receptor beta chains follows, all from one sample in a study of PD-L1 blockade in urothelial cancer. Generated by immunoSEQ multiplex PCR, the TCRdb table keeps only in-frame clones and is missing some. The sample lists approximately 67,000 clones, around 87% occurring once. The starting material was PBMCs, obtained around atezolizumab (anti-PD-L1) treatment. These receptors were taken from a man aged 60 to 69 with urothelial cancer. CDR3s leave out the opening cysteine and the closing phenylalanine or tryptophan. Each record gives: D gene, V gene, CDR3 protein. D genes are given only for firm matches.

>-|TRBV6-1
ASSGTLNEKLF
>TRBD2|TRBV25-1
ATGGGNTGELF
>-|TRBV28
ASSLASASGAGGSYNSPLH
>-|TRBV1
TSSQETSGGLQETQY
>-|TRBV6-5
ASRHRVGTEAF
>-|TRBV6-1
ATPRGRGTYEQY
>TRBD1|TRBV14
ASSQDLGTGVNTEAF
>TRBD2|TRBV29-1
SARGLAGRDTQY
>TRBD1|TRBV7-9
ASSLLTGQGGGGYT
>-|TRBV7-8
ASSIGSHSGNTIY
>TRBD1|TRBV6-5
ASSYSGTGLGQPQH
>TRBD2|TRBV18
ASSPGLAGATDTQY